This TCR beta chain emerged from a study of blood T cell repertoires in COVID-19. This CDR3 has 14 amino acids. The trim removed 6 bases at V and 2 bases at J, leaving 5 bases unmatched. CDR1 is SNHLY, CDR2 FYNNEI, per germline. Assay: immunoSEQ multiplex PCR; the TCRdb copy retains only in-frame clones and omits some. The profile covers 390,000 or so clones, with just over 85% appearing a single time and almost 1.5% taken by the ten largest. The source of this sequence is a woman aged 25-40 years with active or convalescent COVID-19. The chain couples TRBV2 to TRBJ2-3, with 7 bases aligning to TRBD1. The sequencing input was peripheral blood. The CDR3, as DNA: TGTGCCAGCAGGACAGGGTCCTACACAGATACGCAGTATTTT. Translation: CASRTGSYTDTQYF.